The present TCR beta chain was sequenced within a study of Ad26.COV2.S vaccination and SARS-CoV-2 variants. Using immunoSEQ multiplex PCR, the repertoire was profiled, and TCRdb retains in-frame clones only, with some absent. This table holds some 420,000 clones, approximately 88% found once. This clone was observed a handful of times. Treatment of the sample: roughly 19 received Ad26.COV2.S at low or high dose, single or two shots; about 5 received placebo; per-sample allocation not given. Vaccine and placebo recipients were sampled on day 63 after the first injection. Wuhan-strain spike was delivered by a replication-incompetent Ad26 vector. V shed 5 bases, J shed 6 bases, and the junction held 10 bases outside the gene matches. From germline, CDR1 is SEHNR and CDR2 FQNEAQ (reference sequence). The CDR3 has 16 residues.

Sequenced here: peripheral blood, sampled in a trial of Ad26.COV2.S vaccine versus placebo. The chain is built from TRBV7-9 and TRBJ2-2; TRBD2 matches 9 bases. This clonotype was obtained from a person between 18 and 60 years old who received the Ad26.COV2.S COVID-19 vaccine or a placebo. The CDR3 sequence is CASSPPSGGLPGELFF. CDR3 DNA: TGTGCCAGCAGCCCCCCCAGCGGGGGGCTTCCCGGGGAGCTGTTTTTT.